This TCR beta chain came from a study of radiation and T cells in renal cell carcinoma. At the level of the study: Nephrectomy followed 15 Gy stereotactic body radiation by 4 weeks. Whole-study results and caveats: Without pretreatment biopsies, baseline tumor clonotype presence was undetermined. In blood, top tumor clones expanded by 2 weeks, shrinking by 4.

In the case of this clone: The antigen is unknown.

Using immunoSEQ multiplex PCR, the repertoire was profiled, and TCRdb retains in-frame clones only, with some absent. Counted here are 100,000 to 150,000 clones, approximately 85% occurring once; the ten biggest clones make up roughly 6%. The time point here: blood 2 weeks post-SBRT. Documented treatment: 15 Gy SBRT to primary tumor, nephrectomy 4 weeks later. After SBRT, blood was collected at 2 and 4 weeks, plus baseline. CDR3 length: 12 residues. Deletions cut 3 bases from V and 5 bases from J, with 9 bases between. Germline assignment: CDR1 GTSNPN and CDR2 SVGIG (reference sequence). The genes are TRBV30 and TRBJ2-3; a weak D match, TRBD1 (6 bases). Source: blood, taken from a patient whose treatment included radiotherapy and nephrectomy. This clonotype originated in a man over 45 with renal cell carcinoma. The CDR3 reads CAWSPGVDTQYF. The CDR3 coding sequence is TGTGCCTGGAGCCCAGGGGTAGATACGCAGTATTTT. Combining the CDR3 with reference TRBV30 and TRBJ2-3 gives the whole variable domain SQTIHQWPATLVQPVGSPLSLECTVEGTSNPNLYWYRQAAGRGLQLLFYSVGIGQISSEVPQNLSASRPQDRQFILSSKKLLLSDSGFYLCAWSPGVDTQYFGPGTRLTVL.